What follows are 24 T cell receptor beta chains derived from one specimen sequenced in a study of early T cells in non-severe SARS-CoV-2 infection (TCRdb year 2021). Library method: 5' RACE. Instrument used: NextSeq 500. TCRdb ran its own pipeline on the public reads, namely fastp trimming at Q25 and MiXCR clone calling, and kept in-frame beta chains. Rows with one shared CDR3 protein collapse into an entry with the most common genes and DNA. Recorded for this sample are some 90,000 distinct CDR3 sequences; about 15% of them occurred a single time. Of the sample, approximately 6% is held by the ten largest clones. The sequencing input was whole blood. The origin of the receptors is an adult who was a healthcare worker with PCR-confirmed SARS-CoV-2 infection or an uninfected control (not recorded which).

This clonotype was observed many times. The CDR3 spells CSAGGRRGNYEQYF. Here the CDR3 DNA reads TGCAGTGCTGGGGGACGGCGGGGCAATTACGAGCAGTACTTC. The V and J genes are TRBV20-1 and TRBJ2-7, with TRBD2 as a possible D gene (6 bases). Trimming left V 5 bases short and J 4 bases short, with 18 bases between. This CDR3 is built from 14 residues. From germline, CDR1 is DFQATT and CDR2 SNEGSKA (reference sequence).

The CDR3 is CASRSYRGTGELFF. The CDR3, as DNA: TGTGCCAGCAGGTCCTACAGGGGGACTGGGGAGCTGTTTTTT. The chain joins TRBV2 to TRBJ2-2; 8 positions agree with TRBD1. Germline V gives CDR1 SNHLY, CDR2 FYNNEI. Trimming removed 6 bases from V and 8 bases from J; junction bases left unmatched: 8. This CDR3 spans 14 amino acids.

The J gene is TRBJ1-2, the V gene TRBV28; 8 bases are shared with TRBD1. The germline CDR1 and CDR2 sequences are MDHEN and SYDVKM. The ends lost 7 bases at V and 4 bases at J; junction bases unmatched: 2. This CDR3 region has 12 residues. CDR3 nucleotide sequence: TGTGCCAGCACAGGGGGCTCCTATGGCTACACCTTC. The encoded protein is CASTGGSYGYTF.

The genes are TRBV18 and TRBJ1-4; 10 bases are a match to TRBD1. Germline-derived CDR1 and CDR2 are KGHSH and LQKENI. The V gene end was trimmed by 4 bases and the J gene end by 8 bases; junction bases not matched to a gene: 7. This CDR3 contains 15 residues. The CDR3 DNA reads TGTGCCAGCTCACACCGGGACAGGGGCCTCGAAAAACTGTTTTTT. Translation: CASSHRDRGLEKLFF.

The chain employs TRBV4-3 and TRBJ2-1; 9 bases match TRBD2. Germline values: CDR1 LGHNA, CDR2 YSLEER. This CDR3 comprises 18 residues. With 0 bases clipped from V and 4 bases from J, the junction kept 10 bases outside the gene matches. The CDR3: CASSQESVAGDLYNEQFF. As DNA, the CDR3 is TGCGCCAGCAGCCAAGAATCGGTAGCGGGAGACCTATACAATGAGCAGTTCTTC.

This clonotype has ten or more counts. The chain is built from TRBV6-5 and TRBJ1-1, with 7 nucleotides matching TRBD1. The CDR3 runs to 10 residues. Germline CDR1 and CDR2: MNHEY and SVGAGI. The CDR3 spells CATRQGKAFF. CDR3 in DNA: TGTGCTACTAGACAGGGAAAAGCTTTCTTT.

The chain couples TRBV6-2 or TRBV6-3 to TRBJ2-1, with 7 bases fitting TRBD2. V was pared by 2 bases and J by 9 bases, with 10 bases of the junction left unmatched. This CDR3 comprises 15 residues. Germline CDR1 reads MNHEY; CDR2 reads SVGEGT. CDR3 coding DNA: TGTGCCAGCAGTTACGGCTCTAGGGCGGGAGTTGAGCAGTTCTTC. Encoded protein: CASSYGSRAGVEQFF.

CDR3 region: CSARPEQFF. The CDR3 DNA sequence: TGCAGTGCGCGGCCTGAGCAGTTCTTC. V usage is TRBV20-1 and J usage is TRBJ2-1; unclear D gene. The V gene's germline CDR1 is DFQATT and CDR2 SNEGSKA (reference sequence). The CDR3 spans 9 residues. Deletions cut 6 bases from V and 9 bases from J, with 6 bases between.

This clonotype was picked up a small number of times. This rearrangement joins TRBV20-1 to TRBJ2-4; D ambiguous. CDR3 length: 14 amino acids. The V and J ends lost 0 bases and 5 bases respectively, with 11 bases between them. Germline CDR1 and CDR2: DFQATT and SNEGSKA (reference sequence). The CDR3 protein is CSARDDVSQNIQYF. The CDR3 DNA is TGCAGTGCTAGAGACGATGTGAGCCAAAACATTCAGTACTTC.

The gene calls are TRBV18 and TRBJ2-5, with 8 bases lining up with TRBD2. Germline V CDR1 and CDR2: KGHSH, LQKENI. With 3 bases clipped from V and 4 bases from J, the junction kept 4 bases outside the gene matches. The CDR3 runs 14 residues. The CDR3 sequence is CASSPDSGTETQYF. Written as DNA, the CDR3 is TGTGCCAGCTCACCGGATAGCGGGACAGAGACCCAGTACTTC.

The chain combines TRBV11-2 with TRBJ2-2; TRBD1 aligns across 7 bases. This CDR3 comprises 15 residues. The germline V gene has CDR1 SGHAT and CDR2 FQNNGV. J was trimmed by 6 bases and V by 3 bases; bases with no gene match: 7. The CDR3 sequence is CASSLSGGISGELFF. In DNA form, the CDR3 reads TGTGCCAGCAGCTTGTCAGGGGGTATCTCCGGGGAGCTGTTTTTT.

This chain uses TRBV7-8 with TRBJ1-2, with D hard to call. Germline V CDR1 and CDR2: SGHVS, FQNEAQ. V dropped 4 bases and J dropped 4 bases, with 4 bases sitting between them. This CDR3 region has 11 residues. DNA for the CDR3: TGTGCCAGCAGCTCCACCTATGGCTACACCTTC. Protein sequence: CASSSTYGYTF.

This clonotype appeared a few times. The chain employs TRBV27 and TRBJ2-7; TRBD1 agrees at 7 bases. The CDR3 is 14 amino acids. The germline V gene has CDR1 MNHEY and CDR2 SMNVEV (reference sequence). V shed 5 bases and J 2 bases; nucleotides not matched to a gene: 6. CDR3 sequence (DNA): TGTGCCAGCAGTCCTTACAGGGGCACCTACGAGCAGTACTTC. Translating gives CASSPYRGTYEQYF.

The chain joins TRBV12-3 or TRBV12-4 to TRBJ2-7, with D perhaps TRBD2 (5 bases). The CDR3 extends over 14 amino acids. V dropped 5 bases and J dropped 3 bases, with 14 bases sitting between them. CDR3 sequence reads: CASSRTSPGYEQYF. DNA of the CDR3: TGTGCCAGCAGTCGTACTAGTCCAGGCTACGAGCAGTACTTC.

The table lists this clonotype with many counts. The rearrangement joins TRBV7-9 to TRBJ2-1; D is tentatively TRBD1 or TRBD2 (5 bases each). The CDR3 loop spans 17 amino acids. With 6 bases removed from V and 10 bases from J, the gap between germline ends came to 28 bases. Germline assignment: CDR1 SEHNR and CDR2 FQNEAQ (reference sequence). The CDR3 bases are TGTGCCAGCAGTCAGCCCTCTTGGGGGAGCGACCTGAGGGAGCAGTTCTTC. Translating it yields CASSQPSWGSDLREQFF.

This clonotype was detected many times. This rearrangement joins TRBV18 to TRBJ2-7; D call uncertain. V was cut by 1 base and J by 2 bases, with 18 bases left in between. CDR3 length: 17 residues. The germline V gene encodes CDR1 KGHSH and CDR2 LQKENI. CDR3 protein: CASSPRSSAKNPYEQYF. CDR3 in DNA: TGTGCCAGCTCACCACGATCATCGGCGAAGAACCCCTACGAGCAGTACTTC.

The CDR3: CASSNFGTGYGEQFF. The CDR3 region has the DNA TGTGCCAGCAGTAACTTCGGGACAGGGTATGGTGAGCAGTTCTTC. This chain joins TRBV28 and TRBJ2-1; 9 bases are a match to TRBD1. J lost 9 bases, V lost 5 bases, and 11 bases had no gene match. The germline CDR1 and CDR2 sequences are MDHEN and SYDVKM. This CDR3 contains 15 residues.

This clonotype was found many times. CDR3 protein: CASSHVGVINEQFF. CDR3 nucleotides: TGCGCCAGCAGCCACGTCGGGGTGATAAATGAGCAGTTCTTC. The chain joins TRBV4-1 to TRBJ2-1; a possible D gene is TRBD2 (5 bases). The ends were cut back, 3 bases at V and 7 bases at J, with 13 bases in the middle. Looked up from germline, CDR1 is MGHRA and CDR2 is YSYEKL. The CDR3 length is 14 residues.

The chain carries TRBV28 and TRBJ2-5; maybe TRBD1 (5 bases). From germline, CDR1 is MDHEN and CDR2 SYDVKM. The CDR3 runs to 15 residues. Trimming shortened V by 5 bases and J by 3 bases, and 16 bases separated the two germline ends. In DNA, the CDR3 is TGTGCCAGCAGTCCCCCGGTATGGGGCAAAGAGACCCAGTACTTC. As protein: CASSPPVWGKETQYF. Based on the CDR3 plus reference TRBV28 and TRBJ2-5, the full variable domain is DVKVTQSSRYLVKRTGEKVFLECVQDMDHENMFWYRQDPGLGLRLIYFSYDVKMKEKGDIPEGYSVSREKKERFSLILESASTNQTSMYLCASSPPVWGKETQYFGPGTRLLVL.

The chain joins TRBV7-2 to TRBJ1-2, with a tentative D call TRBD1 (5 bases). From germline, CDR1 is SGHTA and CDR2 FQGNSA. V shed 2 bases and J shed 2 bases, with 12 bases lying between them. The CDR3 contains 15 residues. CDR3 sequence reads: CASSLRAGGNYGYTF. As DNA, the CDR3 is TGTGCCAGCAGCTTACGGGCCGGGGGAAACTATGGCTACACCTTC.

The sample holds a few counts of this clonotype. The chain combines TRBV28 with TRBJ1-2, with unresolved D. Germline assignment: CDR1 MDHEN and CDR2 SYDVKM. The CDR3 runs 12 residues. Trimming shortened V by 5 bases and J by 4 bases, and 8 bases separated the two germline ends. The CDR3 coding sequence is TGTGCCAGCAGTCGCGAGGGCTATGGCTACACCTTC. As protein: CASSREGYGYTF.

This clonotype appeared a few times. The chain couples TRBV7-3 to TRBJ2-1; 9 bases match TRBD2. V trimming: 2 bases; J trimming: 8 bases; junction bases outside the gene matches: 7. Germline lookup yields CDR1 SGHTA and CDR2 FQGTGA. The CDR3 runs to 15 residues. DNA of the CDR3: TGTGCCAGCAGCTTACTAGCGGGATCGGGCGATGAGCAGTTCTTC. It yields the protein CASSLLAGSGDEQFF. Drawing the rest from reference TRBV7-3 and TRBJ2-1, the complete variable domain is GAGVSQTPSNKVTEKGKYVELRCDPISGHTALYWYRQSLGQGPEFLIYFQGTGAADDSGLPNDRFFAVRPEGSVSTLKIQRTERGDSAVYLCASSLLAGSGDEQFFGPGTRLTVL.

The V gene is TRBV28, the J gene TRBJ2-7, with 11 bases aligning to TRBD2. After removal of 7 bases from V and 12 bases from J, the junction contained 14 bases not matched to a gene. Germline-derived CDR1 and CDR2 are MDHEN and SYDVKM. The CDR3 consists of 14 residues. The CDR3 DNA reads as TGTGCCAGCACCAGTGAGACTAGCGGGAAGGATGGGTACTTC. This gives the protein CASTSETSGKDGYF.

This clonotype was recorded many times. The chain joins TRBV20-1 to TRBJ2-1; unclear D gene. Trimming took off 4 bases at V and 10 bases at J, with 11 bases between the two ends. Per germline, CDR1 DFQATT and CDR2 SNEGSKA (reference sequence). This CDR3 is 11 amino acids long. The CDR3 region has the DNA TGCAGTGCTAAGCCGTTGGGCGAGCAGTTCTTC. Translating gives CSAKPLGEQFF.